What follows is one T cell receptor beta chain and its context. Original data processing: Amplified reference gene primers provided the basis for estimating nucleated cell counts. Generated by immunoSEQ multiplex PCR, the TCRdb table keeps only in-frame clones and is missing some. V and J calls plus clone size are reproduced from that table; the DNA served to infer D and trimming. This table holds around 130,000 clones, more than 85% found once. These data originate in a study of blood T cell repertoires in COVID-19. Study overall: Acute and convalescent COVID-19 samples came from the United States, Italy and Spain. The cDNA or gDNA used as material had been derived from T cells, B-cell-depleted T cells, or PBMCs.

The sample comprised peripheral blood. The source of this sequence is a man over 45 with active or convalescent COVID-19.

CDR3 region: CASSSGTGVYEQYF. The CDR3 DNA follows: TGTGCCAGCAGTTCCGGGACAGGGGTCTACGAGCAGTACTTC. The chain links TRBV28 to TRBJ2-7, with 10 bases that match TRBD1. The V gene's germline CDR1 is MDHEN and CDR2 SYDVKM. The CDR3 loop spans 14 amino acids. Trimming cost V 4 bases and J 3 bases; bases outside gene matches: 3.